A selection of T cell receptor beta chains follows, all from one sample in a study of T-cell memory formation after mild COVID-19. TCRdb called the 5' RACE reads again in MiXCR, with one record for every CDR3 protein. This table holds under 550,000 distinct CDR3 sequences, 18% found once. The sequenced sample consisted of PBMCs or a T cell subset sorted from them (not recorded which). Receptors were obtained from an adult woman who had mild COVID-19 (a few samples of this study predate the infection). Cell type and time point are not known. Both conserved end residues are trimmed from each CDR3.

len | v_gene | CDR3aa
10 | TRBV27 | ASSSSREKLF
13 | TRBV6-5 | ASSYIPFSGNTIY
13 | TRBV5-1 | ASSYRTGGFGEAF
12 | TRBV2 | ATGREGNTGELF
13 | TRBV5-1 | ASSSTSGDYNEQF
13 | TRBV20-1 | SASSEQGPNNEQF
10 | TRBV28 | ASSPASYEQY
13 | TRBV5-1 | ASSSSGGPEDEQY
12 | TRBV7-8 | ASSPQGAWQPQH
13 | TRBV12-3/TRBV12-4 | ASSPWTSGYNEQF
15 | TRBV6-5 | ASSKHPTTEPQETQY
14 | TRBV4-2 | ASSQLSGGRNEKLF
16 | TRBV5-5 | ASSGERGVRVTNEKLF
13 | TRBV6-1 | ASSEHFRGGREQY
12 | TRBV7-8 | ASSASGMNTEAF
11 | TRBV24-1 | ATGGDYTGELF
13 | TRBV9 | ASSQQGADTGELF
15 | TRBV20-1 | SASPRDKWLRNRPQH
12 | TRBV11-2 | ASSLGLASDEQY
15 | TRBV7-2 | ASSLMGSVLVGNTIY
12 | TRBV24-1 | ATSQGDVGDTQY
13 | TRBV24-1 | ATSDTRQGIYGYT
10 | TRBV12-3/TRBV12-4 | ASSPHSYGYT
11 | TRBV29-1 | SVGHQANYGYT
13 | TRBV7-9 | ASSFQNAIYNEQF
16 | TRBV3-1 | ASSPSGASGGVQETQY
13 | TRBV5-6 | ASSSGTKPNYGYT
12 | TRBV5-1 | ASSLLGYNNEQF
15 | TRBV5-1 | ASSLGGTSGRALSQF
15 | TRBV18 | ASSPLLQGSGTDTQY
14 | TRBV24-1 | ATSDFRETSTDTQY
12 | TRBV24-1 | ATSDSRVLTEAF
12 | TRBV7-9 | ASSLEDRYNEQF